The 16 T cell receptor beta chains listed next were all sequenced from one sample in a study of T cell repertoires in cytomegalovirus infection. TCRdb re-called the reads through MiXCR, storing one row per CDR3 protein. This sample carries about 230,000 distinct CDR3 sequences, approximately 22% of them seen once, and the ten largest clones take roughly 18%. The source material was CD8+ T cells from PBMCs. The receptor source for this set is a human donor in good health (CMV status not recorded). Some clones in this sample may be carry-over from other donors' samples.

This chain links TRBV20-1 with TRBJ1-3; unclear D gene. Germline values: CDR1 DFQATT, CDR2 SNEGSKA (reference sequence). This CDR3 region has 13 residues. Trimming pared 6 bases from V and 2 bases from J, leaving 11 bases between. The CDR3 region has the DNA TGCAGTGCCCCACGGGGAGCTGGAAACACCATATATTTT. It specifies CSAPRGAGNTIYF.

The chain uses TRBV20-1 and TRBJ2-7; a weak D match, TRBD1 (6 bases). With 5 bases removed from V and 2 bases from J, the gap between germline ends came to 10 bases. This CDR3 comprises 12 residues. Per germline, CDR1 DFQATT and CDR2 SNEGSKA (reference sequence). The CDR3 nucleotides are TGCAGTGCTCGGACAGTAACCTACGAGCAGTACTTC. It encodes CSARTVTYEQYF.

The table lists this clonotype with many counts. The DNA of the CDR3 is TGTGCCAGCAGCCTACCCTATAGGACTAGCGGGGGCCTCAATGAGCAGTTCTTC. Its translation is CASSLPYRTSGGLNEQFF. The genes are TRBV7-2 and TRBJ2-1; 13 bases map to TRBD2. This CDR3 has 18 residues. Germline assignment: CDR1 SGHTA and CDR2 FQGNSA. Trimming removed 5 bases from V and 6 bases from J; junction bases left unmatched: 13.

This clonotype was found many times. J is TRBJ1-5 and V is TRBV20-1; D call uncertain. The V end lost 1 base, the J end lost 6 bases, and 13 bases lay between the germline ends. The CDR3 runs to 14 residues. CDR1 is DFQATT and CDR2 is SNEGSKA in the germline V gene (reference sequence). The CDR3 loop is CSARVLDSAQPQHF. CDR3 nucleotide sequence: TGCAGTGCTAGAGTCCTGGATTCGGCTCAGCCCCAGCATTTT.

This rearrangement joins TRBV15 to TRBJ2-2; no clear D gene. The CDR3 is 14 residues long. Trimming pared 0 bases from V and 4 bases from J, leaving 6 bases between. Germline lookup yields CDR1 LNHNV and CDR2 YYDKDF (reference sequence). The CDR3 bases are TGTGCCACCAGCAGAGATCCGGCCACCGGGGAGCTGTTTTTT. This translates into CATSRDPATGELFF.

This clonotype was seen only a few times. The chain uses TRBV27 and TRBJ2-1; 12 nucleotides line up with TRBD1. From germline, CDR1 is MNHEY and CDR2 SMNVEV (reference sequence). This CDR3 spans 18 amino acids. V was clipped by 1 base and J by 8 bases; unmatched bases: 12. Here the CDR3 reads CASSLWGPGTGGLYEQFF. DNA of the CDR3: TGTGCCAGCAGTTTATGGGGACCGGGGACAGGGGGCCTTTATGAGCAGTTCTTC.

The chain has TRBV28 and TRBJ1-2; TRBD1 matches at 12 bases. V shed 4 bases and J 3 bases; nucleotides not matched to a gene: 6. The germline gives CDR1 MDHEN, CDR2 SYDVKM. The CDR3 covers 16 residues. The CDR3 bases are TGTGCCAGCAGTTCCTGGGGACAGGGGGCCTACTATGGCTACACCTTC. Its protein product is CASSSWGQGAYYGYTF.

On this clonotype: It may be a read error: a sequence one base away is much more abundant. The chain links TRBV19 to TRBJ1-5; D perhaps matches TRBD1 (5 bases). Deletions cut 5 bases from V and 1 base from J, with 15 bases between. From germline, CDR1 is LNHDA and CDR2 SQIVND (reference sequence). This CDR3 is 16 amino acids long. The CDR3 bases are TGTGCCAGTAGTTGGGCAGGGAAAGGAAGCAATCAGCCCCAGCATTTT. It translates to CASSWAGKGSNQPQHF.

The chain carries TRBV2 and TRBJ1-6; D remains ambiguous. This CDR3 region has 16 residues. The germline V gene encodes CDR1 SNHLY and CDR2 FYNNEI. V was cut by 2 bases and J by 7 bases, with 15 bases left in between. CDR3 protein: CASSEFRASTNSPLHF. CDR3 in DNA: TGTGCCAGCAGTGAATTCCGGGCCAGTACCAATTCACCCCTCCACTTT.

The chain joins TRBV28 to TRBJ2-3; D is perhaps TRBD2 (7 bases). The CDR3 spans 15 residues. The ends were cut back, 6 bases at V and 0 bases at J, with 13 bases in the middle. The V gene's germline CDR1 is MDHEN and CDR2 SYDVKM. CDR3 nucleotide sequence: TGTGCCAGCAGCCGGCGGGGGCCTAGCACAGATACGCAGTATTTT. Amino acids: CASSRRGPSTDTQYF.

V gene TRBV7-6 combines with J gene TRBJ1-4; D is undetermined. Per germline, CDR1 SGHVS and CDR2 FNYEAQ. V was trimmed by 5 bases and J by 8 bases, leaving 9 bases between them. The CDR3 consists of 12 residues. The chain's CDR3 is CASSPGREKLFF. CDR3 coding DNA: TGTGCCAGCAGCCCCGGCCGAGAAAAACTGTTTTTT.

This clonotype came up a few times. The genes are TRBV28 and TRBJ1-5, with a tentative D call TRBD1 (5 bases). Germline assignment: CDR1 MDHEN and CDR2 SYDVKM. The CDR3 has 16 amino acids. The V and J ends lost 0 bases and 6 bases respectively, with 15 bases between them. This CDR3 is CASSLWAGGVGQPQHF. DNA of the CDR3: TGTGCCAGCAGTTTATGGGCGGGGGGGGTTGGTCAGCCCCAGCATTTT.

Many counts were recorded for this clonotype. V and J are TRBV7-9 and TRBJ1-5; tentative D call: TRBD1 (6 bases). Germline assignment: CDR1 SEHNR and CDR2 FQNEAQ (reference sequence). The CDR3 spans 13 residues. V lost 4 bases and J 11 bases, leaving 15 bases between the germline ends. As DNA, the CDR3 is TGTGCCAGCAGCTCAACACTACAGGGTACCCAGCATTTT. Residues: CASSSTLQGTQHF.

This clonotype was detected a few times. This rearrangement joins TRBV19 to TRBJ2-1; 7 positions match TRBD1. There are 12 residues in the CDR3. Germline CDR1 LNHDA, CDR2 SQIVND (reference sequence). V was pared by 7 bases and J by 10 bases, with 7 bases of the junction left unmatched. The CDR3 loop is CASNHQGDEQFF. CDR3 bases: TGTGCCAGTAACCACCAGGGGGACGAGCAGTTCTTC.

This clonotype was found a few times. J is TRBJ2-1 and V is TRBV20-1; TRBD2 matches at 8 bases. The junction had 10 bases not matched to a gene; V was cut back by 5 bases and J by 4 bases. Germline CDR1 and CDR2: DFQATT and SNEGSKA (reference sequence). This CDR3 region has 15 residues. The CDR3 coding sequence is TGCAGTGCTCTTAGCGGGATTGGTCTTTACAATGAGCAGTTCTTC. Its translation is CSALSGIGLYNEQFF.

This chain joins TRBV29-1 and TRBJ2-3; the match to TRBD2 covers 11 bases. Germline V gene sequence: CDR1 SQVTM, CDR2 ANQGSEA. Trimming took 1 base from V and 2 from J; bases not matched to a gene: 11. CDR3 length equals 18 residues. The DNA of the CDR3 is TGCAGCGTTGAAGTAATGTGGCTAGCGGGGGGTAACACAGATACGCAGTATTTT. Protein sequence: CSVEVMWLAGGNTDTQYF.